Following are 22 T cell receptor beta chains from one sample sequenced in a study of blood T cell repertoires in COVID-19. The data were produced by immunoSEQ multiplex PCR, yet TCRdb's version contains in-frame clones alone and is incomplete. This table has 70,000 to 85,000 clones, more than 70% appearing once. The specimen sequenced was peripheral blood. These receptors all come from a woman of 80 years or more in a cohort sampled during active or convalescent COVID-19.

The J gene is TRBJ1-6, the V gene TRBV6-5; possibly TRBD1 for D (6 bases). The germline V and J ends were trimmed by 6 bases and 10 bases, with 16 bases remaining between them. Germline CDR1 reads MNHEY; CDR2 reads SVGAGI. This CDR3 is 14 amino acids long. CDR3 region: CASSPDEGGSPLHF. CDR3 nucleotide sequence: TGTGCCAGCAGCCCGGACGAAGGGGGATCACCCCTCCACTTT.

The rearrangement links TRBV7-2 to TRBJ1-3, with TRBD1 matching 9 bases. V was clipped by 5 bases and J by 1 base; unmatched bases: 6. CDR3 length: 16 amino acids. Germline lookup yields CDR1 SGHTA and CDR2 FQGNSA. As DNA, the CDR3 is TGTGCCAGCAGCACAGCCGGGACAGGGTCTGGAAACACCATATATTTT. Protein product: CASSTAGTGSGNTIYF.

This clone was seen a single time. The J gene is TRBJ2-5, the V gene TRBV2; TRBD1 is a possible D gene (5 bases). The CDR3 is made up of 14 amino acids. Germline lookup yields CDR1 SNHLY and CDR2 FYNNEI. V lost 8 bases and J lost 0, with 13 bases in between. The chain's CDR3 is CASRLDRYQETQYF. Written as DNA, the CDR3 is TGTGCCAGCCGACTTGACAGATACCAAGAGACCCAGTACTTC.

The V and J genes are TRBV19 and TRBJ2-7; D uncertain. The CDR3 length is 13 residues. Germline-derived CDR1 and CDR2 are LNHDA and SQIVND (reference sequence). V shed 4 bases and J shed 5 bases, with 12 bases lying between them. As DNA, the CDR3 is TGTGCCAGTAGTAGTTGGTCCTCTAACGAGCAGTACTTC. Protein sequence: CASSSWSSNEQYF.

The CDR3 DNA reads TGTGCCACCAGTGACTACTCAGACTCTTATGGCTACACCTTC. This translates into CATSDYSDSYGYTF. The chain combines TRBV24-1 with TRBJ1-2; D unclear. The CDR3 is made up of 14 amino acids. Trimming took 4 bases from V and 5 from J, leaving 13 bases between them. Germline-derived CDR1 and CDR2 are KGHDR and SFDVKD.

The chain has TRBV14 and TRBJ2-1; perhaps TRBD1 as D (6 bases). The germline V and J ends were trimmed by 0 bases and 4 bases, with 34 bases remaining between them. CDR1 is SGHDN and CDR2 is FVKESK in the germline V gene. The CDR3 is 23 amino acids. The CDR3 sequence: CASSQDEDPTSGSTGQLYNEQFF. The CDR3 DNA follows: TGTGCCAGCAGCCAAGATGAAGATCCCACGTCGGGGTCTACAGGGCAATTGTACAATGAGCAGTTCTTC.

The CDR3 protein is CASTYRLAGNTDTQYF. The DNA of the CDR3 is TGTGCCAGCACTTACCGACTAGCGGGCAACACAGATACGCAGTATTTT. This rearrangement joins TRBV2 to TRBJ2-3; the match to TRBD2 covers 10 bases. CDR1 SNHLY and CDR2 FYNNEI come from the germline V gene. This CDR3 spans 16 amino acids. V shed 7 bases and J 2 bases; nucleotides not matched to a gene: 9.

This clone has a single count. This chain's CDR3 is CASTLNYGYTF. CDR3 coding DNA: TGTGCCAGCACACTGAACTATGGCTACACCTTC. V and J are TRBV6-6 and TRBJ1-2; D is ambiguous. CDR1 MNHNY and CDR2 SVGAGI come from the germline V gene (reference sequence). The length of the CDR3 is 11 residues. V lost 7 bases and J 2 bases, leaving 5 bases between the germline ends.

The chain links TRBV9 to TRBJ2-3; D is uncertain. Germline lookup yields CDR1 SGDLS and CDR2 YYNGEE. This CDR3 has 10 amino acids. With 3 bases removed from V and 11 bases from J, the gap between germline ends came to 7 bases. CDR3: CASSGAKQYF. The CDR3, as DNA: TGTGCCAGCAGCGGAGCTAAGCAGTATTTT.

The rearrangement joins TRBV28 to TRBJ2-3; TRBD2 matches at 10 bases. This CDR3 contains 15 residues. V gave up 6 bases and J gave up 2 bases; unmatched junction bases: 5. From germline, CDR1 is MDHEN and CDR2 SYDVKM. The CDR3 here is CASRLAGVNTDTQYF. CDR3 in DNA: TGTGCCAGCAGGCTAGCGGGAGTGAACACAGATACGCAGTATTTT.

The rearrangement joins TRBV7-9 to TRBJ1-3; 7 nucleotides agree with TRBD1. J gave up 4 bases and V 2 bases, and 11 bases lay outside the gene matches. The germline V gene encodes CDR1 SEHNR and CDR2 FQNEAQ (reference sequence). This CDR3 has 17 amino acids. The CDR3 is CASSLHALTGAGNTIYF. The CDR3 DNA is TGTGCCAGCAGCTTACACGCCCTCACAGGGGCCGGAAACACCATATATTTT.

This chain links TRBV7-2 with TRBJ2-2; TRBD2 might be the D (5 bases). CDR3 length: 15 amino acids. CDR1 and CDR2 from the germline V gene are SGHTA and FQGNSA. The V gene lost 5 bases and the J gene lost 4 bases, with 14 bases spanning the gap. The CDR3 sequence: CASSKSGVGTGELFF. The CDR3 region has the DNA TGTGCCAGCAGCAAATCCGGGGTCGGCACCGGGGAGCTGTTTTTT.

The chain joins TRBV30 to TRBJ1-3; D is ambiguous. The CDR3 has 14 amino acids. The V gene lost 4 bases and the J gene lost 0 bases, with 10 bases spanning the gap. Germline CDR1 reads GTSNPN; CDR2 reads SVGIG (reference sequence). For the CDR3, the DNA is TGTGCCTGGACGTACCGGAGCTCTGGAAACACCATATATTTT. Translating it yields CAWTYRSSGNTIYF.

The V gene is TRBV19, the J gene TRBJ1-2; 9 nucleotides agree with TRBD1. After removal of 7 bases from V and 4 bases from J, the junction contained 13 bases not matched to a gene. Germline V gene sequence: CDR1 LNHDA, CDR2 SQIVND (reference sequence). The CDR3 contains 16 residues. In DNA form, the CDR3 reads TGTGCCAGTACCAGATCCGGGACAGGGTCCCCCTATGGCTACACCTTC. It is translated as CASTRSGTGSPYGYTF. Supplemented by reference TRBV19 and TRBJ1-2, the full variable domain reads DGGITQSPKYLFRKEGQNVTLSCEQNLNHDAMYWYRQDPGQGLRLIYYSQIVNDFQKGDIAEGYSVSREKKESFPLTVTSAQKNPTAFYLCASTRSGTGSPYGYTFGSGTRLTVV.

The chain combines TRBV14 with TRBJ1-1; no firm D call. The CDR3 runs 15 residues. The germline V gene encodes CDR1 SGHDN and CDR2 FVKESK. With 1 base removed from V and 3 bases from J, the gap between germline ends came to 12 bases. The CDR3: CASSQGYGRDTEAFF. Here the CDR3 DNA reads TGTGCCAGCAGCCAAGGTTACGGGAGAGACACTGAAGCTTTCTTT. Variable domain in full (rest from reference TRBV14 and TRBJ1-1): EAGVTQFPSHSVIEKGQTVTLRCDPISGHDNLYWYRRVMGKEIKFLLHFVKESKQDESGMPNNRFLAERTGGTYSTLKVQPAELEDSGVYFCASSQGYGRDTEAFFGQGTRLTVV.

The V and J genes are TRBV6-1 and TRBJ2-7; unclear D gene. This CDR3 has 11 residues. Trimming cost V 3 bases and J 3 bases, with 3 bases left between them. CDR1 is MNHNS and CDR2 is SASEGT in the germline V gene. The CDR3 loop reads CASSDLYEQYF. Here the CDR3 DNA reads TGTGCCAGCAGTGATCTCTACGAGCAGTACTTC.

The V call is TRBV7-3, the J call TRBJ2-1; 8 bases line up with TRBD2. The V gene's germline CDR1 is SGHTA and CDR2 FQGTGA. V shed 3 bases and J 0 bases; nucleotides not matched to a gene: 4. This CDR3 spans 16 amino acids. The CDR3 region is CASSFSSGSSYNEQFF. CDR3 nucleotides: TGTGCCAGCAGCTTTTCAAGCGGGAGCTCCTACAATGAGCAGTTCTTC.

The chain couples TRBV25-1 to TRBJ2-7, with 8 positions matching TRBD1. The CDR3 runs 12 residues. The germline V gene encodes CDR1 MGHDK and CDR2 SYGVNS. The J segment lost 3 bases and the V segment lost 8 bases, leaving 3 bases of the junction unmatched. The CDR3 here is CASPGQDYEQYF. The CDR3 DNA reads TGTGCCAGCCCGGGACAGGACTACGAGCAGTACTTC.

The rearrangement uses TRBV11-2 and TRBJ1-1, with 10 bases matching TRBD1. Germline assignment: CDR1 SGHAT and CDR2 FQNNGV. Trimming took 5 bases from V and 11 from J; bases not matched to a gene: 20. This CDR3 region has 17 residues. Written as DNA, the CDR3 is TGTGCCAGCAGCCCCCAGACCGGGACAGGGGCCTCCGAGGTTGCTTTCTTT. Translating it yields CASSPQTGTGASEVAFF.

The chain combines TRBV6-1 with TRBJ2-3; 14 nucleotides match TRBD2. J was trimmed by 3 bases and V by 2 bases; bases with no gene match: 4. Germline values: CDR1 MNHNS, CDR2 SASEGT. The CDR3 totals 17 residues. The DNA for the CDR3 is TGTGCCAGCAGTGAACCGGGACTAGCGGGAGATACAGATACGCAGTATTTT. Its protein is CASSEPGLAGDTDTQYF.

Only one count was recorded for this clone. This chain uses TRBV7-9 with TRBJ2-3; tentative D call: TRBD1 (7 bases). CDR1 is SEHNR, CDR2 FQNEAQ, per germline (reference sequence). V was cut by 5 bases and J by 6 bases, with 21 bases left in between. CDR3 size: 16 residues. The CDR3 is CASSTGAGDLTDTQYF. The DNA of the CDR3 is TGTGCCAGCAGCACAGGGGCCGGGGACTTAACGGATACGCAGTATTTT.

V gene TRBV6-5 combines with J gene TRBJ2-1; the D gene is possibly TRBD1 (6 bases). This CDR3 has 14 amino acids. Deletions cut 6 bases from V and 2 bases from J, with 11 bases between. Germline CDR1 is MNHEY and CDR2 is SVGAGI. As DNA, the CDR3 is TGTGCCAGCAGCCCCTGGGACACCTACAATGAGCAGTTCTTC. It codes for CASSPWDTYNEQFF.